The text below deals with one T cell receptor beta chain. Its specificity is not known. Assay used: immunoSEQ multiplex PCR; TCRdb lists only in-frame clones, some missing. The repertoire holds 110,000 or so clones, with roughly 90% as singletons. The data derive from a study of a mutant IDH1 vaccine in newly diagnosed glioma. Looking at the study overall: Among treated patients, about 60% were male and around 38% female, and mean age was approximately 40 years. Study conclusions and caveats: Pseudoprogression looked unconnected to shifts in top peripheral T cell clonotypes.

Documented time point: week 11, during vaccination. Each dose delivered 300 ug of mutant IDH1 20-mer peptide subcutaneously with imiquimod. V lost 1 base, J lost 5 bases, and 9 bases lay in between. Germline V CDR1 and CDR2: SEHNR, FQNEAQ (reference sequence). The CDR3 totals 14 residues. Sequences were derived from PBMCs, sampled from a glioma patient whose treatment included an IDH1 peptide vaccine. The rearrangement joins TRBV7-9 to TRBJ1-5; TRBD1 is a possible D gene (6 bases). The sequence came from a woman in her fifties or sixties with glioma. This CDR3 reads CASSLEGGDQPQHF. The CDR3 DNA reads TGTGCCAGCAGCTTAGAAGGGGGAGATCAGCCCCAGCATTTT. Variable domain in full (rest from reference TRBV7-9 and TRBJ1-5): DTGVSQNPRHKITKRGQNVTFRCDPISEHNRLYWYRQTLGQGPEFLTYFQNEAQLEKSRLLSDRFSAERPKGSFSTLEIQRTEQGDSAMYLCASSLEGGDQPQHFGDGTRLSIL.